Listed below are T cell receptor beta chains from one sample, sequenced in a study of identifying expanded T cells in peripheral blood. The data were produced by immunoSEQ multiplex PCR, yet TCRdb's version contains in-frame clones alone and is incomplete. This sample has roughly 130,000 clones; approximately 86% occur once, and the top ten carry roughly 7.9%. Sequencing was carried out using blood. All receptors derive from a person aged 18-69 years in good health. CDR3s include the opening cysteine and the closing phenylalanine or tryptophan. D genes are given only for firm matches. Expanded clones are given a class, and other clones once, few, many or no size at all.

TRBV7-7	NA	few	TRBJ2-7	TGTGCCAGCAGCTTATGCTACGAGCAGTACTTC	CASSLCYEQYF
TRBV5-4	NA	few	TRBJ2-5	TGTGCCAGCAGCCTCGTCCCAGGGGCTTACGAGACCCAGTACTTC	CASSLVPGAYETQYF
TRBV4-2	NA	NA	TRBJ2-5	TGTGCCAGCAGCCAAGTCTTGGGAGAGACCCAGTACTTC	CASSQVLGETQYF
TRBV27	NA	NA	TRBJ2-7	TGTGCCAGCAGTTTAAGGAGCGACGAGCAGTACTTC	CASSLRSDEQYF
TRBV11-1	TRBD1	NA	TRBJ2-2	TGTGCCAGCAGCCAGCAGGGGGCGGTCACCGGGGAGCTGTTTTTT	CASSQQGAVTGELFF
TRBV4-3	NA	NA	TRBJ1-6	TGCGCCAGCAGCCCGGAAGGTGTGTCCTATAATTCACCCCTCCACTTT	CASSPEGVSYNSPLHF
TRBV19	NA	NA	TRBJ1-2	TGTGCCAGTAGTCTCCAGGGAAGAAGCAACTATGGCTACACCTTC	CASSLQGRSNYGYTF
TRBV4-3	NA	NA	TRBJ1-3	TGCGCCAGCAGCCAAGATTGGGACATTGGAAACACCATATATTTT	CASSQDWDIGNTIYF
TRBV7-3	TRBD1	NA	TRBJ2-7	TGTGCCAGGGGGACAGGGTCCTACGAGCAGTACTTC	CARGTGSYEQYF
TRBV7-3	NA	NA	TRBJ1-5	TGTGCCAGCAGCTTTGACAGTTATCAGCCCCAGCATTTT	CASSFDSYQPQHF
TRBV7-2	NA	NA	TRBJ1-2	TGTGCCAGCAGCTTACAGAGTAACTATGGCTACACCTTC	CASSLQSNYGYTF
TRBV13	NA	NA	TRBJ2-1	TGTGCCAGCAGCTTAGTTCAGGGGCTCAATGAGCAGTTCTTC	CASSLVQGLNEQFF
TRBV27	NA	NA	TRBJ2-2	TGTGCCAGCAGTTCTTACGGGACCCACACCGGGGAGCTGTTTTTT	CASSSYGTHTGELFF
TRBV2	NA	NA	TRBJ1-2	TGTGCCAGCAGGGTCGAACCGGGACCTCGGTATGGCTACACCTTC	CASRVEPGPRYGYTF
TRBV7-9	NA	NA	TRBJ2-7	TGTGCCGTACAGGGTCTATACGAGCAGTACTTC	CAVQGLYEQYF
TRBV7-3	NA	NA	TRBJ1-1	TGTGCCAGCAGCTTAACGGAAAAGGTCACTGAAGCTTTCTTT	CASSLTEKVTEAFF
TRBV28	NA	few	TRBJ1-2	TGTGCCAGCAGTTGGGACAACTATGGCTACACCTTC	CASSWDNYGYTF
TRBV21-1	NA	NA	TRBJ2-2	TGTGCCAGAGGACTTAAAGGGAAGGGGGAACCCGGGGAGCTGTTTTTT	CARGLKGKGEPGELFF
TRBV7-2	NA	NA	TRBJ2-3	TGTGCCAGCAGCAACTACAGGGATACGCAGTATTTT	CASSNYRDTQYF
TRBV19	TRBD1	NA	TRBJ1-1	TGTGCCAGTAGCTCCCTCACAGGGGCATGGAGCACTGAAGCTTTCTTT	CASSSLTGAWSTEAFF
TRBV7-2	NA	NA	TRBJ2-1	TGTGCCAGCAGCTCGGGAAATGAGCAGTTCTTC	CASSSGNEQFF
TRBV6-5	NA	once	TRBJ1-3	TGTGCCAGCAGTTACAGGGGGTTAGGAAACACCATATATTTT	CASSYRGLGNTIYF
TRBV9	TRBD2	NA	TRBJ2-3	TGTGCCAGCAGCGTAGCGGCACTAGCGGGAGGGAGAAGGTCGGATACGCAGTATTTT	CASSVAALAGGRRSDTQYF
TRBV7-2	NA	NA	TRBJ1-2	TGTGCCAGCAGCTTAGAGCGGCCTCCCCACTATGGCTACACCTTC	CASSLERPPHYGYTF
TRBV4-1	NA	NA	TRBJ2-7	TGCGCCAGCAGCCAAGATGGTGGACGGGGGGCGGATTACGAGCAGTACTTC	CASSQDGGRGADYEQYF
TRBV18	TRBD2	NA	TRBJ2-7	TGTGCCAGCTCACCAACGGGGGGGTCAGGTAGATACGAGCAGTACTTC	CASSPTGGSGRYEQYF
TRBV7-9	NA	NA	TRBJ2-1	TGTGCCAGCAGCTTGCTTGGGGGCTATTACGGCAATGAGCAGTTCTTC	CASSLLGGYYGNEQFF
TRBV6-5	NA	NA	TRBJ2-7	TGTGCCAGCAGTTTATCATACAGCCTCGTGGGGCAGCAGTACTTC	CASSLSYSLVGQQYF
TRBV5-6	NA	NA	TRBJ1-5	TGTGCCAGCAGCCTACGGCAGGGGTATCAGCCCCAGCATTTT	CASSLRQGYQPQHF
TRBV28	NA	NA	TRBJ2-2	TGTGCCAGCAGCCCAACTCGATCGACCGGGGAGCTGTTTTTT	CASSPTRSTGELFF
TRBV6-1	NA	NA	TRBJ1-4	TGTGCCAGCAGCCTAAGGGCGGGGACTAATGAAAAACTGTTTTTT	CASSLRAGTNEKLFF
TRBV9	NA	few	TRBJ2-7	TGTGCCAGCAATCCCGGGGATCTTTTCTACGAGCAGTACTTC	CASNPGDLFYEQYF
TRBV7-2	TRBD2	NA	TRBJ2-3	TGTGCCAGCAGCTTATCTGCTAGCGGGGCTAGCACAGATACGCAGTATTTT	CASSLSASGASTDTQYF
TRBV5-4	TRBD1	NA	TRBJ2-7	TGTGCCAGCAGCTTAGACAGGGGTCTCGACGAGCAGTACTTC	CASSLDRGLDEQYF
TRBV19	NA	NA	TRBJ2-7	TGTGCCAGTAGAAGGGACACGGTCTCCTACGAGCAGTACTTC	CASRRDTVSYEQYF
TRBV27	NA	NA	TRBJ2-5	TGTGCCAGCAGTTTTAGGAACCAAGAGACCCAGTACTTC	CASSFRNQETQYF
TRBV7-3	TRBD2	NA	TRBJ2-7	TGTGCCAGCAGCTCCGGGACTAAGATCTCCTACGAGCAGTACTTC	CASSSGTKISYEQYF
TRBV6-4	NA	NA	TRBJ1-2	TGTGCCAGCAGTGACGGGACTGGCTACACCTTC	CASSDGTGYTF
TRBV2	TRBD2	NA	TRBJ2-1	TGTGCCAGCAGTGTCGGACTAGCGGGAGTCGGGGAGCAGTTCTTC	CASSVGLAGVGEQFF
TRBV2	TRBD2	NA	TRBJ2-1	TGTGCCAGCAGAACTAGCGGGGGGAGCAATGAGCAGTTCTTC	CASRTSGGSNEQFF
TRBV6-1	TRBD2	NA	TRBJ2-7	TGTGCCAGCAGTGATCGTCTAGCGGGAGTAAGGTCCTACGAGCAGTACTTC	CASSDRLAGVRSYEQYF
TRBV29-1	TRBD2	NA	TRBJ2-7	TGCAGCGTTGAAGATGACGCTAGCGGGAGGCCGCAGTACTTC	CSVEDDASGRPQYF
TRBV2	NA	NA	TRBJ1-4	TGTGCCAGCAGAAATTCGGGGTCTGAAAAACTGTTTTTT	CASRNSGSEKLFF
TRBV11-2	NA	NA	TRBJ2-7	TGTGCCAGCAGCTTCGGGGAACTAGCCCCATTTTGGTACGAGCAGTACTTC	CASSFGELAPFWYEQYF
TRBV30	NA	NA	TRBJ2-7	TGTGCCTGGAGTGTAGGGATCGCGCCCTACGAGCAGTACTTC	CAWSVGIAPYEQYF
TRBV7-2	TRBD1	few	TRBJ1-1	TGTGCCAGCAGCCTTAGGACAGGGGGCACTGAAGCTTTCTTT	CASSLRTGGTEAFF
TRBV19	TRBD1	NA	TRBJ1-2	TGTGCCAGTAGTATAGATCTATGGACAGGGACTAACTATGGCTACACCTTC	CASSIDLWTGTNYGYTF
TRBV7-6	TRBD2	NA	TRBJ2-3	TGTGCCAGCAGCGGGTATAGCGGGGGACAAGATACGCAGTATTTT	CASSGYSGGQDTQYF
TRBV25-1	NA	NA	TRBJ1-3	TGTGCCAGCAGTGAACTAGCCGGAAACACCATATATTTT	CASSELAGNTIYF
TRBV29-1	TRBD1	NA	TRBJ1-5	TGCAGCGTAATGGGACAGGACGGCAATCAGCCCCAGCATTTT	CSVMGQDGNQPQHF
TRBV7-9	NA	NA	TRBJ2-7	TGTGCCAGCAGCTTAGTATACGAGCAGTACTTC	CASSLVYEQYF